This record covers a single T cell receptor beta chain. On cycle 4 day 1 and cycle 7 day 1, as well as at baseline, blood was sampled. The data originate from a study of OX40 agonist ivuxolimab in advanced cancers. In the study overall: Ivuxolimab, an agonistic anti-OX40 (CD134) antibody, was given to patients. Patients with hepatocellular carcinoma, melanoma, renal cell or head and neck cancer made up the dose-escalation patients.

TCRdb's table, derived via immunoSEQ multiplex PCR, lists solely in-frame clones and lacks some. In the table there are about 84,000 clones, 94% of which are singletons. The receptor's source is an adult with an advanced solid tumor such as melanoma, head and neck, liver or kidney cancer. The material was CD4+ or CD8+ T cells sorted from blood, obtained in a trial of the OX40 agonist ivuxolimab.

CDR3 sequence reads: CASSSLASGKSYEQYF. The CDR3 bases are TGTGCCAGCAGCTCCCTTGCTAGCGGGAAGTCCTACGAGCAGTACTTC. The chain recombines TRBV7-8 with TRBJ2-5; TRBD2 matches 9 bases. The J call may not be correct, given that the DNA end is closer to TRBJ2-7. Looked up from germline, CDR1 is SGHVS and CDR2 is FQNEAQ. This CDR3 has 16 amino acids.